This T cell receptor beta chain is drawn from a study of T cells in Graves' hyperthyroidism and ophthalmopathy. This clonotype has a count of ten or more. Authors of the study amplified TCR beta CDR3 regions from RNA transcripts. With the HTBI primer set, the TCR CDR3 went through a first round of RT-PCR. TCRdb re-analysed the multiplex PCR reads in MiXCR, keeping a single row per CDR3 protein. The sample carries some 690,000 distinct CDR3 sequences, roughly 17% recorded once. Material: blood. The clonotype comes from a man over 45 with Graves' hyperthyroidism.

CDR3 protein: CASSLGGGRRNTIYF. The CDR3 nucleotides read TGTGCCAGCAGCCTAGGGGGGGGAAGGCGAAACACCATATATTTT. The V gene is TRBV7-8, the J gene TRBJ1-3, with a weak D call TRBD1 (6 bases). V shed 5 bases and J shed 5 bases, with 16 bases lying between them. Germline CDR1 and CDR2: SGHVS and FQNEAQ. This CDR3 spans 15 amino acids. Supplemented by reference TRBV7-8 and TRBJ1-3, the full variable domain reads GAGVSQSPRYKVAKRGQDVALRCDPISGHVSLFWYQQALGQGPEFLTYFQNEAQLDKSGLPSDRFFAERPEGSVSTLKIQRTQQEDSAVYLCASSLGGGRRNTIYFGEGSWLTVV.